This T cell receptor (beta chain) originates from a study of spatial heterogeneity in lung cancer. General study results and limits: Among blood samples, ubiquitous expanded tumor TCRs appeared more at resection than at follow-up.

This clonotype was observed at least ten times. Its antigen remains unknown. J gave up 7 bases and V 3 bases, and 11 bases lay outside the gene matches. This CDR3 region has 15 residues. Specified time point: blood at routine non-recurrence follow-up after resection. Researchers sequenced whole RNA taken from tumor, nontumor lung or frozen PBMC without sorting. Each CDR3 protein is one row after TCRdb ran MiXCR on the 5' RACE reads. The top ten hold around a sixth of the sample, which has under 150,000 distinct CDR3 sequences, 10% to 15% seen once. The source of this sequence is a male donor with early-stage non-small cell lung cancer. The chain links TRBV12-3 or TRBV12-4 to TRBJ1-1; 7 bases are shared with TRBD1. The source material was PBMCs, sampled at follow-up. The CDR3: CASSFELRQGDEAFF. The CDR3 nucleotides read TGTGCCAGCAGTTTTGAACTCCGACAGGGTGATGAAGCTTTCTTT.